This passage covers 9 T cell receptor beta chains from one sample sequenced in a study of PD-L1 blockade in urothelial cancer. Clones were sequenced by immunoSEQ multiplex PCR, and TCRdb holds only the in-frame ones, with some missing. The sample lists about 47,000 clones; more than 75% were seen once. Time point specified: pretreatment peripheral blood. The sample consisted of PBMCs, taken around atezolizumab (anti-PD-L1) treatment. These receptor sequences come from a man aged 55 to 70 with urothelial cancer.

The chain couples TRBV29-1 to TRBJ2-4; D unresolved. V shed 7 bases and J shed 1 base, with 11 bases lying between them. CDR3 size: 13 residues. CDR1 is SQVTM and CDR2 is ANQGSEA in the germline V gene. As DNA, the CDR3 is TGCAGCGCCCTCCCCGGGGCCAAAAACATTCAGTACTTC. Encoded protein: CSALPGAKNIQYF. Drawing the rest from reference TRBV29-1 and TRBJ2-4, the complete variable domain is SAVISQKPSRDICQRGTSLTIQCQVDSQVTMMFWYRQQPGQSLTLIATANQGSEATYESGFVIDKFPISRPNLTFSTLTVSNMSPEDSSIYLCSALPGAKNIQYFGAGTRLSVL.

V is TRBV19 and J is TRBJ1-2, with 9 bases that match TRBD1. The CDR3 extends over 15 amino acids. Per germline, CDR1 LNHDA and CDR2 SQIVND (reference sequence). The trim removed 0 bases at V and 5 bases at J, leaving 4 bases unmatched. CDR3 bases: TGTGCCAGTAGTATAGACCTCGGGACAGGGTATGGCTACACCTTC. This encodes CASSIDLGTGYGYTF.

This chain joins TRBV19 and TRBJ1-2, with D perhaps matching TRBD1 (6 bases). There are 14 residues in the CDR3. Germline loops: CDR1 LNHDA, CDR2 SQIVND (reference sequence). V dropped 4 bases and J dropped 4 bases, with 13 bases sitting between them. CDR3 DNA: TGTGCCAGTAGTAATTCAGGGGAAGTCTATGGCTACACCTTC. Its translation: CASSNSGEVYGYTF.

The V and J genes are TRBV5-8 and TRBJ1-5; D possibly corresponds to TRBD1 (6 bases). The ends were cut back, 4 bases at V and 7 bases at J, with 21 bases in the middle. The V gene's germline CDR1 is SGHTS and CDR2 YDEGEE. The CDR3 contains 16 residues. The CDR3: CASSPNPGARPQPQHF. The DNA for the CDR3 is TGTGCCAGCAGCCCCAACCCAGGGGCGAGGCCCCAGCCCCAGCATTTT. The whole variable domain, remainder taken from reference TRBV5-8 and TRBJ1-5, is EAGVTQSPTHLIKTRGQQATLRCSPISGHTSVYWYQQALGLGLQFLLWYDEGEERNRGNFPPRFSGRQFPNYSSELNVNALELEDSALYLCASSPNPGARPQPQHFGDGTRLSIL.

This rearrangement joins TRBV5-1 to TRBJ2-2, with D unresolved. Trimming removed 1 base from V and 7 bases from J, with 5 bases in between. The CDR3 covers 12 residues. The germline V gene encodes CDR1 SGHRS and CDR2 YFSETQ. The CDR3 DNA reads TGCGCCAGCAGCTTGAATAACGGGGAGCTGTTTTTT. This encodes CASSLNNGELFF.

This chain connects TRBV2 to TRBJ2-5; tentative D call: TRBD1 (6 bases). Trimming cost V 7 bases and J 0 bases, with 12 bases left between them. CDR1 is SNHLY, CDR2 FYNNEI, per germline. This CDR3 has 14 residues. The CDR3 protein is CASKRGTNQETQYF. CDR3 bases: TGTGCCAGCAAGCGAGGGACAAACCAAGAGACCCAGTACTTC.

V usage is TRBV5-1 and J usage is TRBJ2-7; D may be TRBD1 (6 bases). The CDR3 sequence is 15 residues long. V lost 3 bases to trimming and J lost 5 bases, with 18 bases between them. Per germline, CDR1 SGHRS and CDR2 YFSETQ. DNA for the CDR3: TGCGCCAGCAGCTCCGGGGACACCAGCGTCCACGAGCAGTACTTC. Protein product: CASSSGDTSVHEQYF.

The V gene is TRBV6-5, the J gene TRBJ1-2, with 7 positions matching TRBD1. Germline CDR1 is MNHEY and CDR2 is SVGAGI. This CDR3 region has 14 residues. J lost 6 bases, V lost 6 bases, and 10 bases had no gene match. DNA for the CDR3: TGTGCCAGCAGCCTCGGGACAGCGCGGGATGGCTACACCTTC. This sequence encodes CASSLGTARDGYTF.

J is TRBJ2-7 and V is TRBV5-1; D gene uncertain. The V gene's germline CDR1 is SGHRS and CDR2 YFSETQ. The V end lost 0 bases, the J end lost 3 bases, and 10 bases lay between the germline ends. The CDR3 is 14 amino acids. Written as DNA, the CDR3 is TGCGCCAGCAGCTTGGGTGGCGGTTACTACGAGCAGTACTTC. As protein: CASSLGGGYYEQYF. Combining the CDR3 with reference TRBV5-1 and TRBJ2-7 gives the whole variable domain KAGVTQTPRYLIKTRGQQVTLSCSPISGHRSVSWYQQTPGQGLQFLFEYFSETQRNKGNFPGRFSGRQFSNSRSEMNVSTLELGDSALYLCASSLGGGYYEQYFGPGTRLTVT.